This is a list of T cell receptor beta chains from one sample in a study of cytomegalovirus exposure and HLA in healthy donors. Clones were read by immunoSEQ multiplex PCR, and TCRdb kept only the in-frame ones, dropping some. Of 85,000 to 110,000 clones listed, roughly 79% are singletons. The sample taken for sequencing was PBMCs. The receptors stem from a man between 45 and 60 years old in good health and CMV-seropositive. CDR3s include the opening cysteine and the closing phenylalanine or tryptophan. Each record gives: J gene, clone size, D gene, V gene, CDR3 protein, CDR3 DNA. The D gene is left open where the match is weak. The size entry is marked missing in some rows and otherwise reads once, few, many or a size class.

J gene: TRBJ1-2
clone size: once
D gene: -
V gene: TRBV7-2
CDR3 protein: CASSLGAGDGYTF
CDR3 DNA: TGTGCCAGCAGCTTAGGGGCAGGGGATGGCTACACCTTC

J gene: TRBJ2-6
clone size: -
D gene: -
V gene: TRBV28
CDR3 protein: CASSFGGSSSGANVLTF
CDR3 DNA: TGTGCCAGCAGTTTTGGGGGCTCGAGCTCTGGGGCCAACGTCCTGACTTTC

J gene: TRBJ2-2
clone size: few
D gene: TRBD2
V gene: TRBV25-1
CDR3 protein: CASSEYLGGTGELFF
CDR3 DNA: TGTGCCAGCAGTGAATATCTGGGAGGGACCGGGGAGCTGTTTTTT

J gene: TRBJ2-1
clone size: -
D gene: -
V gene: TRBV7-2
CDR3 protein: CASKRRAASNNEQFF
CDR3 DNA: TGTGCCAGCAAAAGGAGAGCTGCTAGCAACAATGAGCAGTTCTTC

J gene: TRBJ1-2
clone size: medium-sized
D gene: TRBD1
V gene: TRBV6-1
CDR3 protein: CATTGQGAPYGYTF
CDR3 DNA: TGTGCCACCACGGGACAGGGGGCACCATATGGCTACACCTTC

J gene: TRBJ2-7
clone size: -
D gene: TRBD2
V gene: TRBV11-2
CDR3 protein: CASSLVLTLAESSYEQYF
CDR3 DNA: TGTGCCAGCAGCTTAGTTCTGACCCTAGCGGAGAGCTCCTACGAGCAGTACTTC

J gene: TRBJ2-1
clone size: -
D gene: TRBD2
V gene: TRBV9
CDR3 protein: CASSVETGGSVYNEQFF
CDR3 DNA: TGTGCCAGCAGCGTAGAAACTGGCGGGAGCGTCTACAATGAGCAGTTCTTC

J gene: TRBJ2-7
clone size: once
D gene: -
V gene: TRBV19
CDR3 protein: CASNGGSSSYEQYF
CDR3 DNA: TGTGCCAGTAACGGCGGGTCGAGCTCCTACGAGCAGTACTTC

J gene: TRBJ1-2
clone size: once
D gene: -
V gene: TRBV19
CDR3 protein: CASSIIQTPRANYGYTF
CDR3 DNA: TGTGCCAGTAGTATTATCCAGACTCCTCGTGCTAACTATGGCTACACCTTC

J gene: TRBJ1-1
clone size: -
D gene: -
V gene: TRBV28
CDR3 protein: CASSLANTEAFF
CDR3 DNA: TGTGCCAGCAGTTTGGCGAACACTGAAGCTTTCTTT

J gene: TRBJ2-6
clone size: once
D gene: TRBD2
V gene: TRBV19
CDR3 protein: CASSTAGVFSGANVLTF
CDR3 DNA: TGTGCCAGTAGTACGGCGGGAGTATTCTCTGGGGCCAACGTCCTGACTTTC

J gene: TRBJ1-1
clone size: many
D gene: TRBD1
V gene: TRBV4-2
CDR3 protein: CASSQAGGRNTEAFF
CDR3 DNA: TGTGCCAGCAGCCAAGCAGGGGGGAGGAACACTGAAGCTTTCTTT

J gene: TRBJ2-1
clone size: -
D gene: TRBD2
V gene: TRBV7-3
CDR3 protein: CASSLTGTSDSSYNEQFF
CDR3 DNA: TGTGCCAGCAGCTTAACGGGGACTAGCGATAGCTCCTACAATGAGCAGTTCTTC